This TCR beta chain stems from a study of vaccination and CD4 T cells after COVID-19. V lost 2 bases and J lost 4, with 8 bases in between. Germline V gene data show CDR1 as SNHLY and CDR2 as FYNNEI. The length of the CDR3 is 13 residues. Cultured CD4+ T cell DNA underwent sequencing with the Oncomine TCR Beta short-read assay. TCRdb re-called the PCR reads through MiXCR, storing one row per CDR3 protein. This repertoire shows about 12,000 distinct CDR3 sequences, 40% to 50% found once; its top ten account for around a fifth. Treatment reported: approximately nine-day PBMC culture with coronavirus spike peptide pools or control peptides (ViraFEST assay). This clonotype has more than one count but fewer than ten. Its antigen is not known.

The chain recombines TRBV2 with TRBJ1-2; D not certain. Material: CD4+ T cells from blood, cultured in vitro. The receptor was derived from a human donor who had recovered from COVID-19. This CDR3 is CASSETAIYGYTF. CDR3 coding DNA: TGTGCCAGCAGTGAAACTGCGATCTATGGCTACACCTTC.